The 14 T cell receptor beta chains listed next were all sequenced from one sample in a study of identical twins (dated by TCRdb to 2015 to 2016). The library was made by 5' RACE. The sequencer listed for this sample is Illumina HiSeq 2000. Using fastp trimming at Q25 and MiXCR clonotype assembly, TCRdb reanalyzed the public sequencing data and kept in-frame beta chains. Rows matching on CDR3 protein sequence are summarized as one entry with the most common DNA and genes. A total of 500,000 or so distinct CDR3 sequences appear in this sample, approximately 15% of them only once. Around 0.57% of the sample comes from the top ten. These sequences were also reported in another study, on yellow fever vaccine responses in identical twins.

Sequencing was performed on CD4+ T cells sorted from blood. These receptors were collected from a woman younger than 30 in good health.

This clonotype has just a few counts. This chain joins TRBV20-1 and TRBJ1-5; 7 bases fit TRBD1. Trimming took 6 bases from V and 1 from J; bases not matched to a gene: 6. Germline V gene lookup returns CDR1 DFQATT and CDR2 SNEGSKA (reference sequence). This CDR3 is 14 amino acids long. As DNA, the CDR3 is TGCAGTGCCATCGGGACAGCGAGCAATCAGCCCCAGCATTTT. Translating gives CSAIGTASNQPQHF.

This clonotype showed up just a few times. The chain has TRBV12-3 or TRBV12-4 and TRBJ2-7; no reliable D call. The V and J ends lost 7 bases and 6 bases respectively, with 19 bases between them. The CDR3 is 14 amino acids. DNA of the CDR3: TGTGCCAGCACCCCCCGTTTGGGTGTAGGCGAGCAGTACTTC. Translating gives CASTPRLGVGEQYF.

V gene TRBV6-1 combines with J gene TRBJ2-7; D may be TRBD1 or TRBD2 (6 bases each). Germline V lookup: CDR1 MNHNS, CDR2 SASEGT. The CDR3 runs to 13 residues. Between the trimmed V and J ends, which lost 7 bases and 6 bases, there was a span of 16 bases. The CDR3 DNA reads TGTGCCAGCACATCGCTAGGGGGGTCCGAGCAGTACTTC. Amino acid sequence: CASTSLGGSEQYF.

This clonotype occurred many times. The chain combines TRBV7-9 with TRBJ2-2, with TRBD2 matching over 11 bases. CDR3 length: 16 residues. V shed 5 bases and J 3 bases; nucleotides not matched to a gene: 5. Germline loops: CDR1 SEHNR, CDR2 FQNEAQ (reference sequence). The CDR3 sequence is CASSQGTSGYTGELFF. The CDR3 nucleotides read TGTGCCAGCAGCCAGGGGACTAGCGGATACACCGGGGAGCTGTTTTTT.

This clonotype was recorded a few times. The J gene is TRBJ1-2, the V gene TRBV18, with 7 nucleotides matching TRBD1. The CDR3 is made up of 13 amino acids. Germline assignment: CDR1 KGHSH and CDR2 LQKENI. The junction had 3 bases not matched to a gene; V was cut back by 5 bases and J by 3 bases. The CDR3 region is CASSTDRDYGYTF. In DNA, the CDR3 is TGTGCCAGCTCAACAGACAGGGACTATGGCTACACCTTC.

A few counts support this clonotype. This sequence joins TRBV20-1 and TRBJ2-7, with 10 bases lining up with TRBD1. The CDR3 has 15 amino acids. The junction had 9 bases not matched to a gene; V was cut back by 0 bases and J by 7 bases. Germline assignment: CDR1 DFQATT and CDR2 SNEGSKA (reference sequence). The CDR3 DNA sequence: TGCAGTGCTAGAGATCCGGGACAGGGGCTTTGGGAGCAGTACTTC. Translating it yields CSARDPGQGLWEQYF.

This clonotype was seen only a few times. V is TRBV28 and J is TRBJ2-1; TRBD1 agrees at 8 bases. This CDR3 comprises 16 residues. V was clipped by 6 bases and J by 0 bases; unmatched bases: 7. Germline assignment: CDR1 MDHEN and CDR2 SYDVKM. CDR3 DNA: TGTGCCAGCAGCCGTATCGACAGGGGCTCCTACAATGAGCAGTTCTTC. This translates into CASSRIDRGSYNEQFF.

This clonotype was seen a handful of times. The chain uses TRBV7-2 and TRBJ2-7; 7 nucleotides line up with TRBD2. The trim removed 3 bases at V and 0 bases at J, leaving 8 bases unmatched. Germline V gene data show CDR1 as SGHTA and CDR2 as FQGNSA. CDR3 length equals 16 residues. CDR3 DNA sequence: TGTGCCAGCAGCTTCCCTAGCGGAGGCAGCTCCTACGAGCAGTACTTC. Protein sequence: CASSFPSGGSSYEQYF. The complete variable domain, with remaining parts taken from reference TRBV7-2 and TRBJ2-7, reads GAGVSQSPSNKVTEKGKDVELRCDPISGHTALYWYRQSLGQGLEFLIYFQGNSAPDKSGLPSDRFSAERTGGSVSTLTIQRTQQEDSAVYLCASSFPSGGSSYEQYFGPGTRLTVT.

The chain is built from TRBV3-1 and TRBJ2-1; unclear D gene. CDR1 is LGHDT and CDR2 is YNNKEL in the germline V gene (reference sequence). V lost 0 bases, J lost 2 bases, and 14 bases lay in between. The CDR3 runs 17 residues. The CDR3 coding sequence is TGTGCCAGCAGCCAAGAGGGGTTGGGAAATGCCTACAATGAGCAGTTCTTC. Amino acid sequence: CASSQEGLGNAYNEQFF.

The V call is TRBV4-3, the J call TRBJ1-6, with a possible D match to TRBD1 (5 bases). This CDR3 has 15 amino acids. CDR1 LGHNA and CDR2 YSLEER come from the germline V gene. V lost 0 bases to trimming and J lost 10 bases, with 13 bases between them. The DNA of the CDR3 is TGCGCCAGCAGCCAAGAGTTCGAGGGGACCTCACCCCTCCACTTT. Its protein product is CASSQEFEGTSPLHF.

This clonotype was detected a few times. The rearrangement links TRBV15 to TRBJ2-7; D is unclear. The V gene's germline CDR1 is LNHNV and CDR2 YYDKDF (reference sequence). The CDR3 covers 14 residues. V lost 0 bases to trimming and J lost 3 bases, with 9 bases between them. The CDR3 sequence: CATSRDRLLYEQYF. The CDR3 DNA is TGTGCCACCAGCAGAGATCGTCTACTCTACGAGCAGTACTTC. Drawing the rest from reference TRBV15 and TRBJ2-7, the complete variable domain is DAMVIQNPRYQVTQFGKPVTLSCSQTLNHNVMYWYQQKSSQAPKLLFHYYDKDFNNEADTPDNFQSRRPNTSFCFLDIRSPGLGDTAMYLCATSRDRLLYEQYFGPGTRLTVT.

The V call is TRBV7-8, the J call TRBJ2-3, with TRBD2 identical over 12 bases. The CDR3 is made up of 17 amino acids. The germline gives CDR1 SGHVS, CDR2 FQNEAQ. V dropped 5 bases and J dropped 1; count of bases not matched to a gene: 7. The CDR3 loop is CASSVGLAGGRTDTQYF. The CDR3 DNA reads TGTGCCAGCAGCGTCGGCCTAGCGGGAGGGCGCACAGATACGCAGTATTTT.

This clonotype occurred a few times. This chain connects TRBV5-1 to TRBJ2-3; 11 nucleotides agree with TRBD2. CDR3 size: 16 residues. CDR1 is SGHRS and CDR2 is YFSETQ in the germline V gene. The J segment lost 5 bases and the V segment lost 4 bases, leaving 9 bases of the junction unmatched. The CDR3 nucleotides are TGCGCCAGCAGCGTCACTAGCGGGAGAACTAAAGATACGCAGTATTTT. Translated: CASSVTSGRTKDTQYF.

V usage is TRBV24-1 and J usage is TRBJ2-1, with 11 bases aligning to TRBD2. The junction had 3 bases not matched to a gene; V was cut back by 3 bases and J by 3 bases. The CDR3 runs 16 residues. Germline CDR1 is KGHDR and CDR2 is SFDVKD. The CDR3 loop reads CATSDRLAGGYNEQFF. CDR3 bases: TGTGCCACCAGTGATCGGCTAGCGGGAGGCTACAATGAGCAGTTCTTC.